Listed here is a single T cell receptor (beta chain). This sample also contains other DNA sequences that code for the same CDR3. Participants were aged roughly 18 to 100 years from about two dozen US areas. The recovered donors of Cohort 3 showed two negative PCRs, clearance, or symptom resolution. This sample was taken from a study of blood T cell repertoires in COVID-19. On the study more broadly: From T cells, B-cell-depleted T cells, or PBMCs came the material, which was cDNA or gDNA.

As handled by the study authors: Scientists estimated how many nucleated cells there were by amplifying reference gene primers. Using immunoSEQ multiplex PCR, the repertoire was profiled, and TCRdb retains in-frame clones only, with some absent. V and J calls and clone size are as listed in that table; D and trimming were resolved from the DNA. The sample shows around 180,000 clones, roughly 82% of them seen only once. The junction had 6 bases not matched to a gene; V was cut back by 1 base and J by 5 bases. CDR1 LNHDA and CDR2 SQIVND come from the germline V gene (reference sequence). This CDR3 comprises 15 residues.

The clonotype comes from a young woman who had recovered from COVID-19. The sequenced sample was PBMCs or T cells enriched from blood (not recorded which). V is TRBV19 and J is TRBJ2-5; 8 nucleotides match TRBD2. CDR3 loop: CASSIAGGPRETQYF. The CDR3, as DNA: TGTGCCAGTAGTATAGCGGGAGGGCCACGGGAGACCCAGTACTTC.